These 14 T cell receptor beta chains came from one sample sequenced in a study of regulatory T cells in long-lasting Graves disease. CDR3 regions were amplified by Arm-PCR using iRepertoire HTBI primers to build TCR beta libraries. One entry per CDR3 protein results from TCRdb running MiXCR on the multiplex PCR reads. The sample includes 400,000 to 550,000 distinct CDR3 sequences, about 17% of them seen just once. Time point indicated: newly diagnosed GD, antithyroid drugs for less than 3 months. Extracted PBMC RNA gave rise to the TCR library. These data were also reused for a study on T cells in Graves' hyperthyroidism and ophthalmopathy.

The sequences come from peripheral blood mononuclear cells (PBMCs), collected at new diagnosis, from a patient treated with antithyroid drugs. The receptor set was obtained from a young woman with Graves disease.

The V and J genes are TRBV5-1 and TRBJ2-1, with D tentatively TRBD1 or TRBD2 (6 bases each). CDR3 length equals 16 residues. The ends were cut back, 0 bases at V and 4 bases at J, with 14 bases in the middle. The germline V gene encodes CDR1 SGHRS and CDR2 YFSETQ. CDR3 protein: CASSLGGATGYNEQFF. The CDR3 bases are TGCGCCAGCAGCTTGGGGGGGGCAACAGGTTACAATGAGCAGTTCTTC.

This clonotype was counted ten times or more. The V gene is TRBV7-2, the J gene TRBJ2-7; D may match TRBD1 or TRBD2 (5 bases each). CDR3 length: 14 residues. V was shortened by 5 bases and J by 5 bases, with 16 bases between the two germline ends. Germline-derived CDR1 and CDR2 are SGHTA and FQGNSA. The DNA of the CDR3 is TGTGCCAGCAGCCCGCGTTTCAGGGAGAACGAGCAGTACTTC. The encoded protein is CASSPRFRENEQYF.

This clonotype was counted at least ten times. The chain couples TRBV7-9 to TRBJ2-5; D unclear. This CDR3 has 14 amino acids. The germline V gene encodes CDR1 SEHNR and CDR2 FQNEAQ (reference sequence). Trimming stripped 1 base from V and 1 base from J, with 7 bases between. As DNA, the CDR3 is TGTGCCAGCAGCTTAGTCCCGCGCCAAGAGACCCAGTACTTC. Protein: CASSLVPRQETQYF.

The chain has TRBV20-1 and TRBJ2-3, with TRBD2 identical over 14 bases. Trimming at V came to 6 bases and at J to 2 bases, leaving 10 bases not matched to a gene. The CDR3 contains 17 residues. The germline V gene has CDR1 DFQATT and CDR2 SNEGSKA (reference sequence). The CDR3 sequence: CSAGGLAGEGDTDTQYF. In DNA form, the CDR3 reads TGCAGTGCGGGGGGACTAGCGGGAGAGGGGGACACAGATACGCAGTATTTT.

The sample holds a few counts of this clonotype. V and J are TRBV5-1 and TRBJ2-3, with D unresolved. Trimming took 4 bases from V and 7 from J, leaving 10 bases between them. The germline V gene has CDR1 SGHRS and CDR2 YFSETQ. The CDR3 length is 12 residues. The CDR3 loop reads CASSRQSNTQYF. CDR3 nucleotides: TGCGCCAGCAGCCGACAATCTAATACGCAGTATTTT.

This clonotype was seen a few times. This chain joins TRBV6-5 and TRBJ2-7, with 7 bases aligning to TRBD2. V lost 0 bases and J lost 6; bases outside the gene matches: 5. This CDR3 region has 14 residues. Germline CDR1 is MNHEY and CDR2 is SVGAGI. The CDR3 nucleotides are TGTGCCAGCAGTTACTCGGGGAGGGTGGTCGAGCAGTACTTC. Protein product: CASSYSGRVVEQYF.

This clonotype was observed many times. V usage is TRBV2 and J usage is TRBJ1-4; no clear D gene. Trimming took off 5 bases at V and 6 bases at J, with 1 base between the two ends. The CDR3 is made up of 10 amino acids. Germline loops: CDR1 SNHLY, CDR2 FYNNEI. CDR3 coding DNA: TGTGCCAGCAGTTATGAAAAACTGTTTTTT. Its translation is CASSYEKLFF.

This clonotype was observed a few times. The V and J genes are TRBV5-4 and TRBJ2-7; possibly TRBD1 or TRBD2 for D (5 bases each). V lost 4 bases to trimming and J lost 4 bases, with 18 bases between them. This CDR3 is 15 amino acids long. Germline V gene data show CDR1 as SGHNT and CDR2 as YYREEE (reference sequence). CDR3 loop: CASSNHRDRKYEQYF. In DNA, the CDR3 is TGTGCCAGCAGCAACCACCGGGACCGAAAGTACGAGCAGTACTTC.

This clonotype has a count of ten or more. V gene TRBV28 combines with J gene TRBJ2-7, with D tentatively TRBD2 (7 bases). V lost 10 bases to trimming and J lost 2 bases, with 18 bases between them. CDR3 length: 14 residues. Germline lookup yields CDR1 MDHEN and CDR2 SYDVKM. The CDR3 DNA reads TGTGCCATTATGGGGGGCGGGAGAGCCTACGAGCAGTACTTC. Protein sequence: CAIMGGGRAYEQYF.

The chain employs TRBV27 and TRBJ2-7; TRBD2 might be the D (6 bases). With 1 base removed from V and 0 bases from J, the gap between germline ends came to 10 bases. This CDR3 is 15 amino acids long. Germline CDR1 reads MNHEY; CDR2 reads SMNVEV (reference sequence). This CDR3 reads CASSLLASASYEQYF. CDR3 sequence (DNA): TGTGCCAGCAGTTTATTGGCTAGCGCCTCCTACGAGCAGTACTTC.

This clonotype was observed many times. The chain carries TRBV6-2 or TRBV6-3 and TRBJ2-3, with D possibly being TRBD2 (6 bases). This CDR3 has 16 amino acids. The V and J ends lost 2 bases and 3 bases respectively, with 15 bases between them. The germline V gene encodes CDR1 MNHEY and CDR2 SVGEGT. Written as DNA, the CDR3 is TGTGCCAGCAGTTACGGGGGAGGCGGGACTACAGATACGCAGTATTTT. Protein: CASSYGGGGTTDTQYF.

The chain recombines TRBV7-3 with TRBJ2-1, with D perhaps TRBD2 (6 bases). The CDR3 totals 16 residues. The germline V gene encodes CDR1 SGHTA and CDR2 FQGTGA. Trimming stripped 1 base from V and 3 bases from J, with 13 bases between. CDR3 region: CASSLISGVNYNEQFF. CDR3 bases: TGTGCCAGCAGCTTAATCTCGGGGGTAAACTACAATGAGCAGTTCTTC.

CDR3 bases: TGTGCCATCGGGGGTGGTTCGAACTCTGGAAACACCATATATTTT. It codes for CAIGGGSNSGNTIYF. The chain is built from TRBV10-3 and TRBJ1-3; perhaps TRBD1 as D (5 bases). The CDR3 is made up of 15 amino acids. The ends were cut back, 8 bases at V and 0 bases at J, with 14 bases in the middle. The germline gives CDR1 ENHRY, CDR2 SYGVKD.

A few counts support this clonotype. The chain is built from TRBV4-3 and TRBJ1-4; D gene ambiguous. Germline assignment: CDR1 LGHNA and CDR2 YSLEER. V lost 0 bases and J 5 bases, leaving 10 bases between the germline ends. This CDR3 has 15 residues. The CDR3 is CASSQDTKENEKLFF. In DNA form, the CDR3 reads TGCGCCAGCAGCCAAGATACCAAAGAAAATGAAAAACTGTTTTTT.